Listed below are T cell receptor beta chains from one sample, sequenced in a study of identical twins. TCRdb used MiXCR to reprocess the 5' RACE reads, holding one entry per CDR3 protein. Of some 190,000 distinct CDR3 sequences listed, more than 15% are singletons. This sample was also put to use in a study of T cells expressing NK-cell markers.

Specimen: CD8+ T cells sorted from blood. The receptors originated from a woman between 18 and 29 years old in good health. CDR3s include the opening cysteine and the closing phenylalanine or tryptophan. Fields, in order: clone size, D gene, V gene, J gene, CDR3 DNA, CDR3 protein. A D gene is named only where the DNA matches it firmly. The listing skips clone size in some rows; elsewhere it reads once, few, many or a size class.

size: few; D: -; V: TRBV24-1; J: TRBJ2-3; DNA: TGTGCCACCAGTGATTCCCCCTCTAGGGGCGTAGCAGATACGCAGTATTTT; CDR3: CATSDSPSRGVADTQYF
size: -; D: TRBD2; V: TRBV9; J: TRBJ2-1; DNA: TGTGCCAGCAGCGTAGAAGGACTAGGAACCGACAATGAGCAGTTCTTC; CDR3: CASSVEGLGTDNEQFF
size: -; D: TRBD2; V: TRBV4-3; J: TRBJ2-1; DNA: TGCGCCAGCAGCCAAGACCCTAGCGGGAGACCCTACAATGAGCAGTTCTTC; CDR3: CASSQDPSGRPYNEQFF
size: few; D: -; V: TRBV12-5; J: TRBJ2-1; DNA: TGTGCTAGTGGTTCCCGGGACATGAGCTCCTACAATGAGCAGTTCTTC; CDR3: CASGSRDMSSYNEQFF
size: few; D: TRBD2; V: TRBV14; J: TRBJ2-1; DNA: TGTGCCAGCAGCCAAGATAGCCCAGCTGGGCTAGCGGGAGTTTCCCTAAGCTCCTACAATGAGCAGTTCTTC; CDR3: CASSQDSPAGLAGVSLSSYNEQFF
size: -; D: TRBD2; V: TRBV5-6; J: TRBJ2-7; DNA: TGTGCCAGCGCTAGCGGGATCTCCTACGAGCAGTACTTC; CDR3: CASASGISYEQYF
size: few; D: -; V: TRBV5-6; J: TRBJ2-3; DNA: TGTGCCAGCACCGATGGGGTGGGATTCACAGATACGCAGTATTTT; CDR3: CASTDGVGFTDTQYF
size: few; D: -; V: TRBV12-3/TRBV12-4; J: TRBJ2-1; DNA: TGTGCCAGCAGTTCCCGGCCTCCGACCAATGAGCAGTTCTTC; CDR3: CASSSRPPTNEQFF
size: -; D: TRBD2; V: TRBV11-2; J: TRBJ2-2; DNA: TGTGCCAGCAGCTTAGGTGGGCCTAGCGGAAACACCGGGGAGCTGTTTTTT; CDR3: CASSLGGPSGNTGELFF
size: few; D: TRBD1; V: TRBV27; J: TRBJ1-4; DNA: TGTGCCAGCAGCTTTGACAGGGGGAGGGAAAAACTGTTTTTT; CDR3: CASSFDRGREKLFF
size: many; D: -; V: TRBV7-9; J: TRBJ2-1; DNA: TGTGCCAGCAGCGGTTCCAGGGGCAGCTCCTACAATGAGCAGTTCTTC; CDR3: CASSGSRGSSYNEQFF
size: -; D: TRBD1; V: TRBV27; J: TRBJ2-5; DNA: TGTGCCAGCAGTTTATCGCGACAGGGTCAAGAGACCCAGTACTTC; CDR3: CASSLSRQGQETQYF
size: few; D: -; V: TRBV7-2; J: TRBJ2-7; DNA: TGTGCCAGCAGCTTAGCGATCCGTCGAAGTGCGGAGAGCTCCTACGAGCAGTACTTC; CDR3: CASSLAIRRSAESSYEQYF
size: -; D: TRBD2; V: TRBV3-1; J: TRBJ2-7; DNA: TGTGCCAGCAGTCACTATCACACTAGCGGGAGGACCTACGAGCAGTACTTC; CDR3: CASSHYHTSGRTYEQYF
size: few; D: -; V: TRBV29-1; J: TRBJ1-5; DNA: TGCAGCGCATCGAGGGAAAATCAGCCCCAGCATTTT; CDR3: CSASRENQPQHF
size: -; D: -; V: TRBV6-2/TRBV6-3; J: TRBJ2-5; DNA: TGTGCCAGCAGTTATTTAGACAGCTACCAAGAGACCCAGTACTTC; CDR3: CASSYLDSYQETQYF
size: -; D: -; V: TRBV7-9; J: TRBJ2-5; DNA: TGTGCCAGCAGCTTAGTTGCTTCCTCGGTCCAAGAGACCCAGTACTTC; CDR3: CASSLVASSVQETQYF
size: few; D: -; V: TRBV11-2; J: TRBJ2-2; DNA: TGTGCCAGCAGCTTGAGCGGGAACACCGGGGAGCTGTTTTTT; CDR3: CASSLSGNTGELFF
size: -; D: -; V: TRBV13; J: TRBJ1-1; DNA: TGTGCCAGCAGGCCCGGGCGGAACACTGAAGCTTTCTTT; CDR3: CASRPGRNTEAFF
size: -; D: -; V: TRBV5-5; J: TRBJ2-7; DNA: TGTGCCAGCAGCTTGGCGGGCGTCACTTACGAGCAGTACTTC; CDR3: CASSLAGVTYEQYF
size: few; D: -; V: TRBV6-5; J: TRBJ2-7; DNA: TGTGCCAGCAGCTTACAGGGCCCCTACGAGCAGTACTTC; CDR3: CASSLQGPYEQYF
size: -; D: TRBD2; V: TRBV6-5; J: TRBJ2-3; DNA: TGTGCCAGCAGTTACACCAGCGGGGCTCACAGTGGTACGCAGTATTTT; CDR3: CASSYTSGAHSGTQYF
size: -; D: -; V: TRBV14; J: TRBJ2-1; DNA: TGTGCCAGCAGTCGGTGGGGGAAAGATGAGCAGTTCTTC; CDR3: CASSRWGKDEQFF
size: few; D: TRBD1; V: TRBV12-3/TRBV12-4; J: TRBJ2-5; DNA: TGTGCCAGCAAATCACGACAGGGCCAAGAGACCCAGTACTTC; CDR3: CASKSRQGQETQYF
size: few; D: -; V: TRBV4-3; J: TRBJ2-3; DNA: TGCGCCAGCAGCCAGCGGTTGGAGTCCGGAGTGGATACGCAGTATTTT; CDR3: CASSQRLESGVDTQYF
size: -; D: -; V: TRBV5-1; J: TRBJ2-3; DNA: TGCGCCAGCAGCTTGCGGGTAGCAACAGATACGCAGTATTTT; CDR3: CASSLRVATDTQYF
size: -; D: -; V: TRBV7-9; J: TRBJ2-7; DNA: TGTGCCAGCCACGGGGAGAAGTACGAGCAGTACTTC; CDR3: CASHGEKYEQYF
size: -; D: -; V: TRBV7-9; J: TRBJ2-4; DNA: TGTGCCAGCAGTAAGTTGGCCAGGGATGCCAAAAACATTCAGTACTTC; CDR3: CASSKLARDAKNIQYF
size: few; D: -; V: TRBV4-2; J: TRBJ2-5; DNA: TGTGCCAGCACCCCGGTAGGGGGGGGCCAAGAGACCCAGTACTTC; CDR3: CASTPVGGGQETQYF
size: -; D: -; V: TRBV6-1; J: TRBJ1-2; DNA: TGTGCCAGCAGTGCAGGGACACAGATCAACTATGGCTACACCTTC; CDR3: CASSAGTQINYGYTF
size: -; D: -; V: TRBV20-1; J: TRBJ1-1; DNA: TGCAGTGCTAGAGATAATCTACGGGGGACACTGAACACTGAAGCTTTCTTT; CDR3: CSARDNLRGTLNTEAFF
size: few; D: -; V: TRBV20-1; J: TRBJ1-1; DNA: TGCAGTGCTAGGGAGTCGGCTGAAGCTTTCTTT; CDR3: CSARESAEAFF
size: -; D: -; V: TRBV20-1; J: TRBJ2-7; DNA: TGCAGTGCTAGAGATTGGGACCACGAGCAGTACTTC; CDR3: CSARDWDHEQYF
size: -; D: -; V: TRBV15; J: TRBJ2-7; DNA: TGTGCCACCAGCAGAGGGACAGAATACTACGAGCAGTACTTC; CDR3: CATSRGTEYYEQYF
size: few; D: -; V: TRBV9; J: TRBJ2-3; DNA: TGTGCCAGCAGCGCCGACAGAACTAGAGGCCTTACGCAGTATTTT; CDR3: CASSADRTRGLTQYF
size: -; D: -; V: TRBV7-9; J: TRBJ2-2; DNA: TGTGCCAGCAGCCATAAGGACAGGAGGGACACCGGGGAGCTGTTTTTT; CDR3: CASSHKDRRDTGELFF